This section outlines one T cell receptor beta chain sequence together with its context. The target antigen is unknown. V was clipped by 3 bases and J by 4 bases, with 6 bases between them. CDR1 and CDR2 from the germline V gene are SEHNR and FQNEAQ (reference sequence). The CDR3 has 13 residues. These data belong to a study of shared clonotypes between healthy human individuals. Study summary: For every donor, three CD4 naive, three CD4 memory, two CD8 naive and one CD8 memory plates were used.

Study findings and constraints: Memory subsets generally showed smaller estimated richness than naive subsets did.

The run depth of the assay was deep. DNA at about 200 ng, 25,000 to 30,000 T cell genomes, went into sorted-subset replicate PCRs. TCRdb keeps only in-frame clones here, not all; method: immunoSEQ multiplex PCR. The table lists about 2 million clones, about 95% of them singletons. Naive CD8 cells were CD45RO-negative, positively selected for CCR7, excluding terminally differentiated effector memory CD45RA+ cells. The sequence came from a man younger than 30 in good health. The rearrangement uses TRBV7-9 and TRBJ1-4; no reliable D call. Material for sequencing was naive CD8+ T cells sorted from blood. CDR3 in amino acids: CASSFQDNEKLFF. Here the CDR3 DNA reads TGTGCCAGCAGCTTCCAAGATAATGAAAAACTGTTTTTT.